The 5 T cell receptor beta chains below were found in one sample sequenced in a study of T-cell memory formation after mild COVID-19. TCRdb passed the 5' RACE reads through MiXCR, listing each CDR3 protein once. The repertoire consists of around 450,000 distinct CDR3 sequences, with 20% occurring once and the leading ten covering around 8%. Sequences were obtained from PBMCs or a T cell subset sorted from them (not recorded which). These receptor sequences come from an adult woman who had mild COVID-19 (a few samples of this study predate the infection). Cell type and time point are not known.

This clonotype has only a few counts. This sequence joins TRBV9 and TRBJ2-1; 7 bases agree with TRBD2. The CDR3 consists of 14 residues. Germline assignment: CDR1 SGDLS and CDR2 YYNGEE. Trimming at V came to 3 bases and at J to 8 bases, leaving 8 bases not matched to a gene. The CDR3 spells CASSERSGAHEQFF. CDR3 sequence (DNA): TGTGCCAGCAGCGAGAGGAGCGGGGCCCATGAGCAGTTCTTC.

In this sample, this clonotype turned up a few times. The V gene is TRBV7-8, the J gene TRBJ1-1; D is possibly TRBD1 (6 bases). The germline CDR1 and CDR2 sequences are SGHVS and FQNEAQ. The CDR3 spans 14 residues. With 1 base removed from V and 8 bases from J, the gap between germline ends came to 14 bases. The CDR3: CASSLVTRGKEAFF. Here the CDR3 DNA reads TGTGCCAGCAGCTTAGTTACCAGGGGTAAGGAAGCTTTCTTT.

This chain uses TRBV3-1 with TRBJ2-1; 8 bases line up with TRBD2. The CDR3 covers 16 residues. Germline V CDR1 and CDR2: LGHDT, YNNKEL (reference sequence). Trimming cost V 1 base and J 5 bases; bases outside gene matches: 7. DNA for the CDR3: TGTGCCAGCAGCCAAGCCGGGACTAGGGACAACAATGAGCAGTTCTTC. This encodes CASSQAGTRDNNEQFF.

In its sample, this clonotype was seen a few times. This chain connects TRBV19 to TRBJ2-1, with 9 bases lining up with TRBD2. This CDR3 contains 17 residues. V gave up 3 bases and J gave up 7 bases; unmatched junction bases: 13. Per germline, CDR1 LNHDA and CDR2 SQIVND (reference sequence). CDR3 DNA: TGTGCCAGTAGTATGGAGCGGGAGGTATTATTGGAGAATGAGCAGTTCTTC. Its protein product is CASSMEREVLLENEQFF.

This clonotype was seen more than once but under ten times. The rearrangement uses TRBV3-1 and TRBJ2-3; D may match TRBD1 or TRBD2 (5 bases each). The CDR3 contains 14 residues. Germline CDR1 LGHDT, CDR2 YNNKEL (reference sequence). Between the trimmed V and J ends, which lost 1 base and 7 bases, there was a span of 12 bases. As DNA, the CDR3 is TGTGCCAGCAGCCAAGGTTCCGGGACCTATACGCAGTATTTT. Translation gives CASSQGSGTYTQYF.